This record looks at one TCR beta chain sequence and its context. Its cognate antigen is unknown. These data originate in a study of immune cell composition in non-small cell lung cancer. For the study at large: Most cases were lung adenocarcinoma or squamous cell carcinoma.

The study, taken as a whole, reports: Shared sequences between tumour-reactive and dominant in vivo clones were not proven. Squamous carcinomas (approximately 80%) more often had tumour-associated clones >0.5% than adenocarcinomas (roughly 33%).

Produced via immunoSEQ multiplex PCR; TCRdb's table is partial and in-frame only. The table lists 2,500 to 3,000 clones, 74% of them singletons. The junction had 5 bases not matched to a gene; V was cut back by 3 bases and J by 2 bases. CDR3 size: 15 residues. Germline-derived CDR1 and CDR2 are SEHNR and FQNEAQ (reference sequence). The origin of this receptor is a human donor with non-small cell lung cancer. This chain uses TRBV7-9 with TRBJ2-3; 7 positions match TRBD1. Source material: lung tumor tissue. The CDR3 nucleotides are TGTGCCAGCAGCTTGGGACAGTCCTTCACAGATACGCAGTATTTT. Translation: CASSLGQSFTDTQYF.